One sample yielded the 17 T cell receptor beta chains listed below, sequenced in a study of PD-1 blockade in mismatch repair-deficient tumors. The data were produced by immunoSEQ multiplex PCR, yet TCRdb's version contains in-frame clones alone and is incomplete. The data contain 15,000 to 20,000 clones, roughly 84% of them seen just once; the ten biggest clones take up 15% to 20%. The sample in question was PBMCs, obtained before pembrolizumab treatment. These receptors came from an adult with mismatch repair-deficient cancer.

The rearrangement links TRBV9 to TRBJ2-2; TRBD1 matches 9 bases. The CDR3 spans 13 residues. V was pared by 3 bases and J by 10 bases, with 4 bases of the junction left unmatched. CDR1 SGDLS and CDR2 YYNGEE come from the germline V gene. CDR3 DNA: TGTGCCAGCAGCGGGACAGGGGTACTGGAGCTGTTTTTT. It codes for CASSGTGVLELFF. The variable domain in full, completed from reference TRBV9 and TRBJ2-2, reads DSGVTQTPKHLITATGQRVTLRCSPRSGDLSVYWYQQSLDQGLQFLIQYYNGEERAKGNILERFSAQQFPDLHSELNLSSLELGDSALYFCASSGTGVLELFFGEGSRLTVL.

This chain joins TRBV7-2 and TRBJ2-4; D is unresolved. The CDR3 consists of 17 residues. Germline CDR1 reads SGHTA; CDR2 reads FQGNSA. V was cut by 1 base and J by 2 bases, with 15 bases left in between. CDR3 sequence: CASSLVGGRNTKNIQYF. CDR3 DNA: TGTGCCAGCAGCTTAGTTGGCGGCCGAAATACCAAAAACATTCAGTACTTC.

This sequence joins TRBV5-1 and TRBJ1-2; D may be TRBD1 (6 bases). V was cut by 2 bases and J by 7 bases, with 15 bases left in between. The CDR3 loop spans 14 amino acids. The germline V gene has CDR1 SGHRS and CDR2 YFSETQ. For the CDR3, the DNA is TGCGCCAGCAGCTTCAGGGACACAGGTTCTGGCTACACCTTC. This codes for CASSFRDTGSGYTF. Full variable domain (rest looked up from reference TRBV5-1 and TRBJ1-2): KAGVTQTPRYLIKTRGQQVTLSCSPISGHRSVSWYQQTPGQGLQFLFEYFSETQRNKGNFPGRFSGRQFSNSRSEMNVSTLELGDSALYLCASSFRDTGSGYTFGSGTRLTVV.

The genes are TRBV4-2 and TRBJ2-3; tentative D call: TRBD1 (6 bases). From germline, CDR1 is LGHNA and CDR2 YNFKEQ. This CDR3 has 17 amino acids. V lost 0 bases and J 2 bases, leaving 15 bases between the germline ends. The CDR3 is CASSQDQAGDHTDTQYF. The CDR3, as DNA: TGTGCCAGCAGCCAAGATCAGGCAGGGGATCACACAGATACGCAGTATTTT.

This clone was detected only once. This chain uses TRBV18 with TRBJ2-5, with D tentatively TRBD1 or TRBD2 (5 bases each). This CDR3 spans 14 amino acids. Deletions cut 7 bases from V and 8 bases from J, with 20 bases between. CDR1 and CDR2 (germline): KGHSH, LQKENI. CDR3 coding DNA: TGTGCCAGCTTAGCCTATGGGGGACGTGGAACCCAGTACTTC. It encodes CASLAYGGRGTQYF.

The chain couples TRBV6-4 to TRBJ2-1; possible D gene TRBD1, 6 bases. This CDR3 has 14 amino acids. Germline V gives CDR1 MRHNA, CDR2 SNTAGT. The V end was cut by 3 bases, the J end by 3 bases, with 9 bases between. The CDR3 DNA follows: TGTGCCAGCAGTGAACAGGGAGACTACAATGAGCAGTTCTTC. This sequence encodes CASSEQGDYNEQFF.

This chain connects TRBV6-5 to TRBJ2-7; weak D call: TRBD2 (6 bases). The CDR3 is made up of 15 amino acids. From germline, CDR1 is MNHEY and CDR2 SVGAGI. Trimming left V 2 bases short and J 0 bases short, with 11 bases between. CDR3 loop: CASSYAGSDSYEQYF. Here the CDR3 DNA reads TGTGCCAGCAGTTACGCGGGGAGCGACTCCTACGAGCAGTACTTC.

V gene TRBV29-1 combines with J gene TRBJ1-3; D remains unclear. The CDR3 is 11 amino acids. Trimming took off 5 bases at V and 3 bases at J, with 5 bases between the two ends. Germline-derived CDR1 and CDR2 are SQVTM and ANQGSEA. CDR3 in amino acids: CSVFNGNTIYF. The CDR3 DNA reads as TGCAGCGTTTTTAATGGAAACACCATATATTTT.

Here the CDR3 DNA reads TGTGCCATCAGTGAGTCGTGGACCCACTATGGCTACACCTTC. Translating it yields CAISESWTHYGYTF. The chain joins TRBV10-3 to TRBJ1-2; D unclear. Germline-derived CDR1 and CDR2 are ENHRY and SYGVKD. The ends were cut back, 0 bases at V and 3 bases at J, with 8 bases in the middle. This CDR3 is 14 amino acids long.

The chain couples TRBV30 to TRBJ1-2; tentative D call: TRBD1 (5 bases). This CDR3 comprises 12 residues. Germline loops: CDR1 GTSNPN, CDR2 SVGIG (reference sequence). Trimming cost V 1 base and J 5 bases, with 8 bases left between them. The CDR3 protein is CAWSGTWYGYTF. The CDR3 DNA follows: TGTGCCTGGAGTGGGACATGGTATGGCTACACCTTC.

The J gene is TRBJ1-1, the V gene TRBV19, with D possibly being TRBD1 (5 bases). The germline CDR1 and CDR2 sequences are LNHDA and SQIVND (reference sequence). V lost 1 base to trimming and J lost 7 bases, with 19 bases between them. The CDR3 runs to 16 residues. The CDR3 loop is CASSIVSGEKSGEAFF. The CDR3 nucleotides read TGTGCCAGTAGTATAGTCTCGGGGGAAAAATCGGGTGAAGCTTTCTTT.

The chain joins TRBV5-8 to TRBJ1-5; possibly TRBD1 for D (6 bases). There are 17 residues in the CDR3. The germline V and J ends were trimmed by 4 bases and 5 bases, with 22 bases remaining between them. CDR1 is SGHTS, CDR2 YDEGEE, per germline. The CDR3 loop is CASSLPLSGAGYQPQHF. In DNA, the CDR3 is TGTGCCAGCAGCCTACCGTTATCGGGGGCGGGTTATCAGCCCCAGCATTTT.

V gene TRBV4-3 combines with J gene TRBJ2-7; a weak D match, TRBD2 (5 bases). Looked up from germline, CDR1 is LGHNA and CDR2 is YSLEER. Trimming stripped 4 bases from V and 6 bases from J, with 16 bases between. The length of the CDR3 is 14 residues. The CDR3 loop is CASSPRAGHFEQYF. In nucleotides, the CDR3 is TGCGCCAGCAGCCCGCGGGCGGGCCACTTCGAGCAGTACTTC.

This clone has a single count. The genes are TRBV19 and TRBJ2-3, with D perhaps TRBD2 (6 bases). This CDR3 spans 15 amino acids. Between the trimmed V and J ends, which lost 3 bases and 6 bases, there was a span of 16 bases. Germline loops: CDR1 LNHDA, CDR2 SQIVND (reference sequence). Here the CDR3 reads CASSIRTGGKDTQYF. Here the CDR3 DNA reads TGTGCCAGTAGTATCCGGACCGGAGGGAAGGATACGCAGTATTTT.

The chain recombines TRBV6-4 with TRBJ2-5, with a possible D match to TRBD1 (6 bases). V lost 2 bases and J lost 2, with 6 bases in between. This CDR3 has 13 amino acids. The germline CDR1 and CDR2 sequences are MRHNA and SNTAGT. DNA for the CDR3: TGTGCCAGCAGTGACGGGACACAAGAGACCCAGTACTTC. Encoded protein: CASSDGTQETQYF.

This clone was detected once. This sequence joins TRBV6-5 and TRBJ1-4, with no clear D. The germline V gene has CDR1 MNHEY and CDR2 SVGAGI. Trimming took off 2 bases at V and 2 bases at J, with 6 bases between the two ends. The CDR3 is made up of 14 amino acids. The CDR3 bases are TGTGCCAGCAGTTACAGCAGGACTAATGAAAAACTGTTTTTT. Translating it yields CASSYSRTNEKLFF.

The chain uses TRBV5-1 and TRBJ1-1; the D is unclear. With 3 bases removed from V and 1 base from J, the gap between germline ends came to 4 bases. This CDR3 is built from 12 residues. Germline V gene data show CDR1 as SGHRS and CDR2 as YFSETQ. CDR3: CASSSKNTEAFF. CDR3 sequence (DNA): TGCGCCAGCAGCTCCAAGAACACTGAAGCTTTCTTT.